Sequencing of this T cell receptor beta chain was carried out in a study of neurological immune-mediated disorders. This clonotype has ten or more counts. The antigen is undetermined. With 10-nucleotide random UMIs, 5'RACE was used to make the cDNA. From 15-18 subjects, each sequencing run yielded over 160 million TCR-beta sequences. In TCRdb, the 5' RACE reads were re-called with MiXCR into one record per CDR3 protein. This sample has approximately 100,000 distinct CDR3 sequences, with 3% to 4% found just once. This CDR3 is 14 amino acids long. With 6 bases removed from V and 2 bases from J, the gap between germline ends came to 11 bases. Germline V gives CDR1 DFQATT, CDR2 SNEGSKA (reference sequence). Points from the study as a whole: Levels of TCR clonal expansion peaked in HTLV-1-associated myelopathy and reached their lowest in multiple sclerosis, under those of healthy controls.

This chain joins TRBV20-1 and TRBJ2-6; possibly TRBD1 for D (5 bases). This TCR derives from a woman aged 18 to 35 with multiple sclerosis. Sequencing used PBMCs. The DNA for the CDR3 is TGCAGTGCCGACAGCCTAGCTGGGGCCAACGTCCTGACTTTC. Translated, it gives CSADSLAGANVLTF.